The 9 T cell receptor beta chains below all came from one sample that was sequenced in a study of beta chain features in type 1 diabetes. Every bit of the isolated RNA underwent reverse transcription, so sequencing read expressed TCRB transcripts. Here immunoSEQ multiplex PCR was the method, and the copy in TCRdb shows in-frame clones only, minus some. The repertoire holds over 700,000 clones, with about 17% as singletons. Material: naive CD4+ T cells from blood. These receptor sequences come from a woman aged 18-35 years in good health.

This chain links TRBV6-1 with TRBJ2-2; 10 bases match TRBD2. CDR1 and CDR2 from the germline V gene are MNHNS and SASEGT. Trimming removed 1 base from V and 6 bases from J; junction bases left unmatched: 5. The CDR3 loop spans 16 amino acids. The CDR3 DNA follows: TGTGCCAGCAGTGAAGGGACTAGCGGAAGGCCCGGGGAGCTGTTTTTT. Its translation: CASSEGTSGRPGELFF.

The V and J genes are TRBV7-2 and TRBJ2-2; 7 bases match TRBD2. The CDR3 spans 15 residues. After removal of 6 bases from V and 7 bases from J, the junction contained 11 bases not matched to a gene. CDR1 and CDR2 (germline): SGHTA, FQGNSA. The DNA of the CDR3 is TGTGCCAGCAGGAAGGGGACTAAAAGCGTCGGGGAGCTGTTTTTT. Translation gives CASRKGTKSVGELFF. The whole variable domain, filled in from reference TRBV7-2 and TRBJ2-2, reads GAGVSQSPSNKVTEKGKDVELRCDPISGHTALYWYRQSLGQGLEFLIYFQGNSAPDKSGLPSDRFSAERTGGSVSTLTIQRTQQEDSAVYLCASRKGTKSVGELFFGEGSRLTVL.

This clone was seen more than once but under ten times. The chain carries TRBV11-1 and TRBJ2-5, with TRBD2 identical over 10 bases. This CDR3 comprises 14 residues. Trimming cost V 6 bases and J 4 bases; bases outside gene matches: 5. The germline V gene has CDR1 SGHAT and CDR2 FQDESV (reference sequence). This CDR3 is CASSSSGSVETQYF. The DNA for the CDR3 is TGTGCCAGCAGTTCTAGCGGGAGTGTAGAGACCCAGTACTTC.

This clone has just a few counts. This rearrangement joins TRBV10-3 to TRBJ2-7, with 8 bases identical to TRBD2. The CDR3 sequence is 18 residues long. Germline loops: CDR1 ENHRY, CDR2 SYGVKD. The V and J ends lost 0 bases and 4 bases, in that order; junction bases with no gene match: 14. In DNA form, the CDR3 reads TGTGCCATCAGTGAGTCGGGTGTCCAAGCGGGAGCCCCTTACGAGCAGTACTTC. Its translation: CAISESGVQAGAPYEQYF.

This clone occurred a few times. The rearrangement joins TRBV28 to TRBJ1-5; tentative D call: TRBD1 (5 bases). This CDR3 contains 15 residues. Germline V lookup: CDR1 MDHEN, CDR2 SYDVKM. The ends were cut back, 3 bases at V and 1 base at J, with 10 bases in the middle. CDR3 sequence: CASSFGGSSNQPQHF. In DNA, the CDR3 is TGTGCCAGCAGTTTTGGGGGTTCGAGCAATCAGCCCCAGCATTTT. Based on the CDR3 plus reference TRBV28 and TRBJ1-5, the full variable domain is DVKVTQSSRYLVKRTGEKVFLECVQDMDHENMFWYRQDPGLGLRLIYFSYDVKMKEKGDIPEGYSVSREKKERFSLILESASTNQTSMYLCASSFGGSSNQPQHFGDGTRLSIL.

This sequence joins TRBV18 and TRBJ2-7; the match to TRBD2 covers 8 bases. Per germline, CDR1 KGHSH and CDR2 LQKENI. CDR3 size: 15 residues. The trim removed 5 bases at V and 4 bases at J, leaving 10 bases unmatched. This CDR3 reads CASSAPGAGVYEQYF. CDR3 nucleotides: TGTGCCAGCTCAGCCCCTGGAGCGGGAGTATACGAGCAGTACTTC.

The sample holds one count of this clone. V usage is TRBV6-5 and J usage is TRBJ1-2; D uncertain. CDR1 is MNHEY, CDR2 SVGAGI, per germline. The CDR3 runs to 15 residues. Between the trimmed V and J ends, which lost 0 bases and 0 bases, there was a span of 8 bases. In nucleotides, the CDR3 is TGTGCCAGCAGTTACTCGAACGGCCCTAACTATGGCTACACCTTC. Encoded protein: CASSYSNGPNYGYTF.

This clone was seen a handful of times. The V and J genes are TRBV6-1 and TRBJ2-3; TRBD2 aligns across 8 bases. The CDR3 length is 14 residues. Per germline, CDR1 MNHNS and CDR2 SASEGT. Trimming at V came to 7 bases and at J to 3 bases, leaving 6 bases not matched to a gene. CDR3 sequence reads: CASMGLVRTDTQYF. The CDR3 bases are TGTGCCAGCATGGGACTAGTTCGGACAGATACGCAGTATTTT.

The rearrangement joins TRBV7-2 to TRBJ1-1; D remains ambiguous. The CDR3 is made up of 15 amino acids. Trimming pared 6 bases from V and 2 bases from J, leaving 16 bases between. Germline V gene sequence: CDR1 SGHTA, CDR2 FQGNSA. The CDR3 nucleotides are TGTGCCAGCAGTGTCATGTCAGGAACAAACACTGAAGCTTTCTTT. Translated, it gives CASSVMSGTNTEAFF. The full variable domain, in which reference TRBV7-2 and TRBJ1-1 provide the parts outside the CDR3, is GAGVSQSPSNKVTEKGKDVELRCDPISGHTALYWYRQSLGQGLEFLIYFQGNSAPDKSGLPSDRFSAERTGGSVSTLTIQRTQQEDSAVYLCASSVMSGTNTEAFFGQGTRLTVV.